This T cell receptor (beta chain) was sequenced for a study of T-cell reconstitution after alpha-beta-depleted transplantation in children. Study results and limitations: About two months after transplant, alpha-beta T cells reportedly came from several hundred expanded graft clones.

This clonotype occurred a few times. Its antigen is currently unknown. The library targeted TCRbeta and was prepared with unique molecular identifiers. Each CDR3 protein gets one entry after TCRdb re-called the PCR reads with MiXCR. The sample holds 60,000 to 85,000 distinct CDR3 sequences, around 18% seen once. This receptor was identified in a male patient between 2 and 15 years old who had a stem cell transplant for acute lymphoblastic leukemia, so the T cells may come from the graft donor. The sequences come from PBMCs, mostly from graft donor cells, collected 360 days after TCRalphabeta/CD19-depleted stem cell transplant.

The CDR3 protein is CAISAGQGVGYEQYF. DNA of the CDR3: TGTGCCATCAGTGCCGGACAGGGCGTAGGGTACGAGCAGTACTTC. The chain is built from TRBV10-3 and TRBJ2-7; 8 bases match TRBD1. V lost 4 bases to trimming and J lost 4 bases; unmatched junction nucleotides: 9. This CDR3 spans 15 amino acids. The germline CDR1 and CDR2 sequences are ENHRY and SYGVKD.